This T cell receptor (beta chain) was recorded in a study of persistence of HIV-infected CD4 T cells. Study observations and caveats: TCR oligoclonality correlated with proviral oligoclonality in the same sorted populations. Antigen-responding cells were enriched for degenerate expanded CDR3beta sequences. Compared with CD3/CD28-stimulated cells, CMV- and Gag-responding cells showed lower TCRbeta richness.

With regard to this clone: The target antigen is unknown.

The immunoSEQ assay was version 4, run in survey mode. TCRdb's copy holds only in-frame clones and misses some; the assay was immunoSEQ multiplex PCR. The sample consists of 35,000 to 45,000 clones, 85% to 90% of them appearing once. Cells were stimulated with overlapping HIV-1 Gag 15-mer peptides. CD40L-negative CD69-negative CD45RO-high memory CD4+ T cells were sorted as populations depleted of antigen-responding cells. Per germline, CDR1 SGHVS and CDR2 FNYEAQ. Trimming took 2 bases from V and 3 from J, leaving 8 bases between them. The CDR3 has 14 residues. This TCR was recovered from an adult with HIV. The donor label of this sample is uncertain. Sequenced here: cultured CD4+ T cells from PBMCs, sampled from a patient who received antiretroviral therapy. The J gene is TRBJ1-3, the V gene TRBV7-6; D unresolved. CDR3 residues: CASSLSGFGNTIYF. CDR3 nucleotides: TGTGCCAGCAGCTTATCGGGCTTTGGAAACACCATATATTTT.